At least ten counts were recorded for the clone carrying this T cell receptor beta chain. Its antigen remains unknown. The V end lost 0 bases, the J end lost 7 bases, and 13 bases lay between the germline ends. The CDR3 consists of 14 residues. Germline CDR1 DFQATT, CDR2 SNEGSKA (reference sequence). A single record per CDR3 protein comes from TCRdb applying MiXCR to the multiplex PCR reads. The data show around 120,000 distinct CDR3 sequences, just under 20% seen once. This entry belongs to a study of breast tumors, draining lymph nodes, adjacent tissues. Breast cancer patients provided tissue from their axillary draining lymph nodes. General study points: Data only fit, rather than demonstrated, lymph node origin of most tumor T cells. Tumor TCR diversity was below lymph nodes but above nontumor tissue. Luminal-like breast cancer showed significantly higher tumor–nontumor repertoire similarity than basal-like. Findings are consistent with lymph node origin and intratumoral expansion of most tumor T cells.

This receptor was obtained from a female donor with breast cancer. Some clones in this sample may be carry-over from other donors' samples. Sequencing was carried out using axillary lymph node tissue. The rearrangement links TRBV20-1 to TRBJ1-5; the D is unclear. Written as DNA, the CDR3 is TGCAGTGCTAGAGAGGCTATCTCGGGGCAGCCCCAGCATTTT. Its translation: CSAREAISGQPQHF.